In this sample, the clone carrying this TCR beta chain turned up many times. The data were taken from a study of T cells in Graves' hyperthyroidism and ophthalmopathy. The CDR3 totals 15 residues. V lost 4 bases and J lost 5; bases outside the gene matches: 6. Looked up from germline, CDR1 is LNHNV and CDR2 is YYDKDF (reference sequence). Researchers took RNA transcripts and amplified the TCR beta CDR3 regions from them. RT-PCR in the first round (using the HTBI primer set) targeted the TCR CDR3. A single record per CDR3 protein comes from TCRdb applying MiXCR to the multiplex PCR reads. The repertoire includes around 200,000 distinct CDR3 sequences, over 15% of them detected once, and approximately 28% sits in the top ten.

The sequenced material came from blood. The J gene is TRBJ1-5, the V gene TRBV15, with TRBD1 identical over 9 bases. The TCR was taken from a woman in her fifties or sixties with Graves' hyperthyroidism. CDR3: CATSKDRGRDQPQHF. The DNA of the CDR3 is TGTGCCACCAGCAAAGACAGGGGGAGAGATCAGCCCCAGCATTTT. Full variable domain (missing parts from reference TRBV15 and TRBJ1-5): DAMVIQNPRYQVTQFGKPVTLSCSQTLNHNVMYWYQQKSSQAPKLLFHYYDKDFNNEADTPDNFQSRRPNTSFCFLDIRSPGLGDTAMYLCATSKDRGRDQPQHFGDGTRLSIL.